What follows are 32 T cell receptor beta chains derived from one specimen sequenced in a study of T cells in Graves' hyperthyroidism and ophthalmopathy. Using RNA transcripts as the source, TCR beta CDR3 regions were amplified. Using the HTBI primer set, a first-round RT-PCR was run on the TCR CDR3. In TCRdb, the multiplex PCR reads were re-called with MiXCR into one record per CDR3 protein. The sample carries over 250,000 distinct CDR3 sequences, approximately 17% recorded once. The sequencing input was blood. The receptors were sampled from a woman aged 55-69 years with Graves' ophthalmopathy.

This clonotype was seen only a few times. The V gene is TRBV4-2, the J gene TRBJ1-1; TRBD1 matches at 9 bases. The CDR3 runs to 15 residues. Per germline, CDR1 LGHNA and CDR2 YNFKEQ. V lost 3 bases to trimming and J lost 4 bases; unmatched junction nucleotides: 6. CDR3 nucleotide sequence: TGTGCCAGCAGCCAGACACTGACAGGGGGCACTGAAGCTTTCTTT. It codes for CASSQTLTGGTEAFF.

This clonotype occurred many times. V usage is TRBV3-1 and J usage is TRBJ2-7, with a weak D call TRBD1 (5 bases). This CDR3 contains 13 residues. The germline V and J ends were trimmed by 1 base and 3 bases, with 7 bases remaining between them. Germline lookup yields CDR1 LGHDT and CDR2 YNNKEL (reference sequence). CDR3 DNA: TGTGCCAGCAGCCAAGGGGGCCTCTACGAGCAGTACTTC. Amino acids: CASSQGGLYEQYF.

This clonotype was seen only once. The chain couples TRBV7-2 to TRBJ2-5; 11 bases align to TRBD1. The V gene end was trimmed by 6 bases and the J gene end by 5 bases; junction bases not matched to a gene: 8. The germline V gene encodes CDR1 SGHTA and CDR2 FQGNSA. The CDR3 covers 15 residues. The CDR3 DNA sequence: TGTGCCAGCAGTAGGGGACAGGGGGTGTTGGAGACCCAGTACTTC. Amino acid sequence: CASSRGQGVLETQYF.

The V and J genes are TRBV5-1 and TRBJ2-1; 10 positions agree with TRBD1. The end of the DNA fits TRBJ2-7 better, so the J call may be wrong. The CDR3 totals 18 residues. Germline values: CDR1 SGHRS, CDR2 YFSETQ. This CDR3 is CASSRTGGTTPSYNEQYF. The CDR3 DNA reads as TGCGCCAGCAGCCGGACAGGGGGGACTACCCCATCCTACAATGAGCAGTACTTC.

V is TRBV9 and J is TRBJ2-2, with 11 bases identical to TRBD1. The CDR3 sequence is 17 residues long. From germline, CDR1 is SGDLS and CDR2 YYNGEE. The ends lost 4 bases at V and 6 bases at J; junction bases unmatched: 11. The CDR3 nucleotides are TGTGCCAGCAGCCCACACATCCCGGGACAGGGGGCCGGGGAGCTGTTTTTT. Amino acids: CASSPHIPGQGAGELFF.

With respect to this clonotype: At one of its ends the junction is not consistent with the germline gene, which may arise from a read error. This chain uses TRBV11-2 with TRBJ1-1; D is unclear. The CDR3 has 13 residues. Germline values: CDR1 SGHAT, CDR2 FQNNGV. Written as DNA, the CDR3 is TGTACCAGCAGCTTAGATCGAACTGGTGAAGCTTTCTTT. Translation gives CTSSLDRTGEAFF. Together with reference TRBV11-2 and TRBJ1-1, the CDR3 gives the full variable domain: EAGVAQSPRYKIIEKRQSVAFWCNPISGHATLYWYQQILGQGPKLLIQFQNNGVVDDSQLPKDRFSAERLKGVDSTLKIQPAKLEDSAVYLCTSSLDRTGEAFFGQGTRLTVV.

J is TRBJ1-1 and V is TRBV7-6; tentatively, D is TRBD1 (5 bases). The CDR3 covers 16 residues. Trimming left V 3 bases short and J 5 bases short, with 19 bases between. Germline V lookup: CDR1 SGHVS, CDR2 FNYEAQ. CDR3 residues: CASSLGLWGSDTEAFF. The CDR3 nucleotides read TGTGCCAGCAGCTTGGGTCTCTGGGGGAGTGATACTGAAGCTTTCTTT.

This clonotype was detected many times. V gene TRBV7-9 combines with J gene TRBJ2-5; D gene uncertain. This CDR3 contains 13 residues. Germline V lookup: CDR1 SEHNR, CDR2 FQNEAQ (reference sequence). Trimming took 5 bases from V and 1 from J, leaving 8 bases between them. As DNA, the CDR3 is TGTGCCAGCAGCAAGGACGGCCAAGAGACCCAGTACTTC. Its translation: CASSKDGQETQYF.

The CDR3 bases are TGTGCCAGCAGTCTCCGGAGCGCTTTCGGGACCTACAATGAGCAGTTCTTC. This codes for CASSLRSAFGTYNEQFF. V is TRBV6-1 and J is TRBJ2-1; possibly TRBD2 for D (5 bases). The CDR3 has 17 residues. The germline V gene encodes CDR1 MNHNS and CDR2 SASEGT. The V and J ends lost 5 bases and 2 bases respectively, with 19 bases between them.

The V call is TRBV7-2, the J call TRBJ2-7; tentatively, D is TRBD1 (5 bases). Deletions cut 3 bases from V and 3 bases from J, with 15 bases between. In germline, CDR1 is SGHTA, CDR2 FQGNSA. This CDR3 is built from 15 residues. CDR3 DNA: TGTGCCAGCAGCTTGGTGTTGGGGCTAGGCTACGAGCAGTACTTC. It is translated as CASSLVLGLGYEQYF.

This clonotype was found many times. The chain is built from TRBV29-1 and TRBJ2-7, with 10 bases fitting TRBD2. The V gene's germline CDR1 is SQVTM and CDR2 ANQGSEA. V lost 1 base to trimming and J lost 2 bases; unmatched junction nucleotides: 5. The CDR3 runs 15 residues. This CDR3 reads CSVEATGTSAYEQYF. CDR3 nucleotide sequence: TGCAGCGTTGAAGCCACCGGGACTAGCGCCTACGAGCAGTACTTC.

V and J are TRBV27 and TRBJ2-2; 7 nucleotides agree with TRBD2. The germline V gene has CDR1 MNHEY and CDR2 SMNVEV (reference sequence). The CDR3 is 15 residues long. Trimming cost V 2 bases and J 4 bases; bases outside gene matches: 4. CDR3 in DNA: TGTGCCAGCAGTTTAGCGGGAGTTAGCACCGGGGAGCTGTTTTTT. Amino acids: CASSLAGVSTGELFF.

The table lists this clonotype with many counts. DNA of the CDR3: TGCAGCGTTGAAGATGAGGAGCGGGAGGGCTTAGAGACCCAGTACTTC. It encodes CSVEDEEREGLETQYF. The chain joins TRBV29-1 to TRBJ2-5; 10 bases fit TRBD2. V gave up 0 bases and J gave up 4 bases; unmatched junction bases: 8. The CDR3 extends over 16 amino acids. Germline CDR1 and CDR2: SQVTM and ANQGSEA. Filled out from reference TRBV29-1 and TRBJ2-5, the complete variable domain reads SAVISQKPSRDICQRGTSLTIQCQVDSQVTMMFWYRQQPGQSLTLIATANQGSEATYESGFVIDKFPISRPNLTFSTLTVSNMSPEDSSIYLCSVEDEEREGLETQYFGPGTRLLVL.

This clonotype was picked up many times. The genes are TRBV15 and TRBJ2-3, with TRBD2 as a possible D gene (5 bases). Germline lookup yields CDR1 LNHNV and CDR2 YYDKDF (reference sequence). The V and J ends lost 0 bases and 0 bases respectively, with 16 bases between them. CDR3 length: 18 residues. CDR3 sequence: CATSRDTGGPISTDTQYF. CDR3 coding DNA: TGTGCCACCAGCAGAGATACCGGCGGGCCTATTAGCACAGATACGCAGTATTTT.

V and J are TRBV29-1 and TRBJ1-5, with D perhaps TRBD1 (6 bases). Trimming pared 4 bases from V and 7 bases from J, leaving 17 bases between. Germline CDR1 SQVTM, CDR2 ANQGSEA. The length of the CDR3 is 14 residues. DNA of the CDR3: TGCAGCGTTGTAGTAGGGCGGGGGGGCCAGCCCCAGCATTTT. As protein: CSVVVGRGGQPQHF.

In this sample, this clonotype turned up a few times. The CDR3 loop is CASSLATGTSNYGYTF. In nucleotides, the CDR3 is TGTGCCAGCAGCTTGGCTACAGGGACATCTAACTATGGCTACACCTTC. V usage is TRBV7-9 and J usage is TRBJ1-2; possible D gene TRBD1, 6 bases. Trimming shortened V by 3 bases and J by 0 bases, and 14 bases separated the two germline ends. Germline-derived CDR1 and CDR2 are SEHNR and FQNEAQ (reference sequence). The CDR3 length is 16 residues.

Comment on this clonotype: A much larger clone sits a single nucleotide away, making a read error possible. The V call is TRBV7-2, the J call TRBJ2-3, with a tentative D call TRBD2 (6 bases). Per germline, CDR1 SGHTA and CDR2 FQGNSA. This CDR3 contains 15 residues. V was shortened by 6 bases and J by 0 bases, with 13 bases between the two germline ends. Here the CDR3 reads CASSPRGTSTDTQYF. In DNA, the CDR3 is TGTGCCAGCAGTCCTCGGGGGACCAGCACAGATACGCAGTATTTT.

As to this clonotype: A read error may account for a junction end that differs from germline. The V call is TRBV11-2, the J call TRBJ2-1, with 8 bases that match TRBD2. Germline CDR1 and CDR2: SGHAT and FQNNGV. The CDR3 contains 17 residues. CDR3 sequence reads: CASSRGGSQSPYNEQFF. The CDR3, as DNA: TGCGCCAGCAGCCGGGGGGGGTCGCAAAGCCCCTACAATGAGCAGTTCTTC.

V gene TRBV5-1 combines with J gene TRBJ2-5; D is unclear. The CDR3 spans 13 residues. Germline assignment: CDR1 SGHRS and CDR2 YFSETQ. Trimming shortened V by 0 bases and J by 6 bases, and 9 bases separated the two germline ends. CDR3 nucleotides: TGCGCCAGCAGCTTGGATAGTGAAAAGACCCAGTACTTC. Protein: CASSLDSEKTQYF.

This clonotype appeared many times. The CDR3 here is CASSLKWADLRGPLHF. The CDR3 coding sequence is TGTGCCAGCAGTCTCAAATGGGCAGACCTTAGGGGACCCCTCCACTTT. This sequence joins TRBV6-1 and TRBJ1-6, with a possible D match to TRBD1 (5 bases). Germline CDR1 and CDR2: MNHNS and SASEGT. The CDR3 contains 16 residues. Trimming pared 5 bases from V and 12 bases from J, leaving 23 bases between.

This clonotype was seen more than once but under ten times. The chain combines TRBV7-3 with TRBJ2-1, with 9 bases matching TRBD2. V dropped 0 bases and J dropped 0; count of bases not matched to a gene: 21. The CDR3 has 23 residues. The germline V gene encodes CDR1 SGHTA and CDR2 FQGTGA. CDR3: CASSLTLAGDHQEEISSYNEQFF. The CDR3 DNA reads TGTGCCAGCAGCTTAACTTTAGCGGGAGACCACCAAGAGGAAATAAGCTCCTACAATGAGCAGTTCTTC.

This clonotype was observed at least ten times. The chain is built from TRBV6-2 or TRBV6-3 and TRBJ2-7, with 11 bases lining up with TRBD1. Germline-derived CDR1 and CDR2 are MNHEY and SVGEGT. Germline trimming cut 8 bases from V and 3 bases from J; bases unmatched to any gene: 3. The CDR3 is 13 residues long. The CDR3 sequence: CASAGTGGYEQYF. The CDR3 DNA is TGTGCCAGCGCAGGGACAGGGGGCTACGAGCAGTACTTC.

This clonotype showed up many times. J is TRBJ2-1 and V is TRBV6-6, with 7 bases identical to TRBD2. V lost 2 bases to trimming and J lost 8 bases; unmatched junction nucleotides: 12. This CDR3 has 16 residues. The germline CDR1 and CDR2 sequences are MNHNY and SVGAGI (reference sequence). This CDR3 is CASSYHSGNLLDEQFF. The CDR3 nucleotides are TGTGCCAGCAGTTACCACAGCGGGAATCTCCTGGATGAGCAGTTCTTC.

In this sample, this clonotype turned up a few times. V gene TRBV7-2 combines with J gene TRBJ2-1; D is uncertain. The CDR3 runs to 15 residues. Germline CDR1 is SGHTA and CDR2 is FQGNSA. Deletions cut 2 bases from V and 0 bases from J, with 8 bases between. CDR3 DNA: TGTGCCAGCAGCTTAAAAAGTTCCTCCTACAATGAGCAGTTCTTC. This translates into CASSLKSSSYNEQFF. The whole variable domain, remainder taken from reference TRBV7-2 and TRBJ2-1, is GAGVSQSPSNKVTEKGKDVELRCDPISGHTALYWYRQSLGQGLEFLIYFQGNSAPDKSGLPSDRFSAERTGGSVSTLTIQRTQQEDSAVYLCASSLKSSSYNEQFFGPGTRLTVL.

This clonotype occurred many times. The chain joins TRBV11-2 to TRBJ2-4; D is undetermined. Germline-derived CDR1 and CDR2 are SGHAT and FQNNGV. Trimming removed 5 bases at V and 5 bases at J, with 10 bases between. This CDR3 region has 13 residues. The CDR3 protein is CASSPDRENIQYF. CDR3 in DNA: TGTGCCAGCAGCCCGGACCGAGAAAACATTCAGTACTTC.

The DNA of the CDR3 is TGTGCCAGCAGCTCGAACCGGGACTTCCTAGCCAAAAACATTCAGTACTTC. It yields the protein CASSSNRDFLAKNIQYF. The chain carries TRBV7-9 and TRBJ2-4, with a tentative D call TRBD2 (6 bases). CDR3 length: 17 amino acids. The V gene's germline CDR1 is SEHNR and CDR2 FQNEAQ (reference sequence). V dropped 4 bases and J dropped 0 bases, with 16 bases sitting between them.

This clonotype was detected many times. The rearrangement links TRBV2 to TRBJ2-2, with 12 bases matching TRBD2. The germline V gene has CDR1 SNHLY and CDR2 FYNNEI. The CDR3 is 16 amino acids. V shed 4 bases, J shed 5 bases, and the junction held 5 bases outside the gene matches. The CDR3: CASSALTSGSTGELFF. The CDR3 DNA reads TGTGCCAGCAGTGCTTTGACTAGCGGGAGTACCGGGGAGCTGTTTTTT.

The CDR3 nucleotides read TGTGCCATCGCGGGACAGGGATCCTACGAGCAGTACTTC. Its translation: CAIAGQGSYEQYF. V usage is TRBV10-3 and J usage is TRBJ2-7; 9 bases line up with TRBD1. Germline CDR1 is ENHRY and CDR2 is SYGVKD. This CDR3 region has 13 residues. After removal of 8 bases from V and 1 base from J, the junction contained 3 bases not matched to a gene.

This clonotype showed up many times. The V gene is TRBV5-1, the J gene TRBJ2-3; 10 nucleotides match TRBD1. V lost 4 bases, J lost 1 base, and 9 bases stayed unmatched. The CDR3 sequence is 17 residues long. Germline CDR1 SGHRS, CDR2 YFSETQ. Written as DNA, the CDR3 is TGCGCCAGCAGCAGCGCGCGACAGGGGGCTGGCACAGATACGCAGTATTTT. This gives the protein CASSSARQGAGTDTQYF.

This chain uses TRBV3-1 with TRBJ2-1; 7 nucleotides line up with TRBD1. CDR3 length equals 13 residues. Germline V lookup: CDR1 LGHDT, CDR2 YNNKEL (reference sequence). With 4 bases clipped from V and 8 bases from J, the junction kept 5 bases outside the gene matches. The CDR3 sequence: CASSRITGDEQFF. The CDR3 bases are TGTGCCAGCAGCCGGATTACAGGGGATGAGCAGTTCTTC.

This clonotype was counted a few times. The chain employs TRBV11-3 and TRBJ2-1; D perhaps matches TRBD2 (5 bases). CDR1 is SGHNT, CDR2 YENEEA, per germline. This CDR3 contains 15 residues. V lost 3 bases and J lost 2, with 11 bases in between. The CDR3 DNA reads TGTGCCAGCAGCTTGGACTCCAGCACCTACAATGAGCAGTTCTTC. Encoded protein: CASSLDSSTYNEQFF.

The chain is built from TRBV20-1 and TRBJ1-4, with D possibly matching TRBD1 (5 bases). V was pared by 5 bases and J by 0 bases, with 10 bases between. Germline assignment: CDR1 DFQATT and CDR2 SNEGSKA (reference sequence). The CDR3 has 14 residues. The CDR3 reads CSARKQATNEKLFF. CDR3 DNA sequence: TGCAGTGCTCGTAAACAGGCAACTAATGAAAAACTGTTTTTT.